There are a few counts of the clone carrying this TCR beta chain. Its antigen is as yet unknown. CDR3 regions were amplified by Arm-PCR using iRepertoire HTBI primers to build TCR beta libraries. Authors' methods: Looking across samples, the authors found 62 TRBV and approximately 13 TRBJ segments. Using its own MiXCR run on the multiplex PCR reads, TCRdb lists one record per CDR3 protein. These V and J calls rely on TCRdb rather than the paper's analysis. The sample lists more than 400,000 distinct CDR3 sequences; approximately 16% were seen once. CDR3 length: 16 amino acids. V lost 0 bases to trimming and J lost 1 base, with 10 bases between them. Germline V gene data show CDR1 as GTSNPN and CDR2 as SVGIG (reference sequence). The data derive from a study of regulatory T cells in long-lasting Graves disease. Study-wide points: New patients shared around 1,000 public clonotypes, and persistent patients shared more, with a few thousand. Persistent disease was characterized by preferential usage of TRBV28, TRBJ1-2 and TRBJ2-5.

Time point defined: newly diagnosed GD, antithyroid drugs for less than 3 months. PBMCs were the source of the RNA used for TCR sequencing. This sample also appeared in a second study, on T cells in Graves' hyperthyroidism and ophthalmopathy. That source reports: Pregnant or lactating patients were excluded, as were those with uncontrolled infection or other autoimmune disease.

This sequence was found in a woman aged 25 to 39 with Graves disease. The specimen comprised peripheral blood mononuclear cells (PBMCs), sampled at new diagnosis, from a patient treated with antithyroid drugs. The rearrangement joins TRBV30 to TRBJ2-6; TRBD1 is a possible D gene (5 bases). CDR3 loop: CAWSVLRGSGANVLTF. In nucleotides, the CDR3 is TGTGCCTGGAGTGTACTAAGGGGTTCTGGGGCCAACGTCCTGACTTTC. The entire variable domain, with the rest obtained from reference TRBV30 and TRBJ2-6, is as follows: SQTIHQWPATLVQPVGSPLSLECTVEGTSNPNLYWYRQAAGRGLQLLFYSVGIGQISSEVPQNLSASRPQDRQFILSSKKLLLSDSGFYLCAWSVLRGSGANVLTFGAGSRLTVL.